The next 6 T cell receptor beta chains were all read from a single sample in a study of T cells in Graves' hyperthyroidism and ophthalmopathy. From RNA transcripts, TCR beta CDR3 regions were amplified. First-round RT-PCR with HTBI primers amplified the TCR CDR3 region. TCRdb analysed the multiplex PCR reads with MiXCR anew, one entry per CDR3 protein. Seen here are roughly 300,000 distinct CDR3 sequences, around 14% observed once, and the top ten hold 20% to 25%. What was sequenced was blood. These receptors were collected from a woman in her 30s with Graves' hyperthyroidism.

This clonotype was recorded many times. This chain links TRBV20-1 with TRBJ2-7; 9 nucleotides align to TRBD1. This CDR3 has 14 residues. The germline V gene has CDR1 DFQATT and CDR2 SNEGSKA (reference sequence). J gave up 4 bases and V 4 bases, and 8 bases lay outside the gene matches. CDR3 sequence: CSAMWTGVIYEQYF. The CDR3 DNA reads TGCAGTGCTATGTGGACAGGGGTAATATACGAGCAGTACTTC.

CDR3 coding DNA: TGCAGTGCTAGAGATTACGACCCTTCCCGAACATACGAGCAGTACTTC. It is translated as CSARDYDPSRTYEQYF. This chain connects TRBV20-1 to TRBJ2-7; D gene unclear. The germline V gene has CDR1 DFQATT and CDR2 SNEGSKA (reference sequence). V lost 0 bases and J lost 4, with 19 bases in between. CDR3 length: 16 residues.

The V gene is TRBV9, the J gene TRBJ2-1; D not resolved. CDR1 and CDR2 (germline): SGDLS, YYNGEE. With 3 bases removed from V and 6 bases from J, the gap between germline ends came to 16 bases. The CDR3 is made up of 15 amino acids. DNA for the CDR3: TGTGCCAGCAGCGCCTCTCCGACCTTGACCAATGAGCAGTTCTTC. Protein sequence: CASSASPTLTNEQFF.

In its sample, this clonotype was seen many times. CDR3 residues: CSVVHPTGGRNYEQYF. CDR3 nucleotides: TGCAGCGTTGTTCACCCCACAGGGGGGAGGAACTACGAGCAGTACTTC. V and J are TRBV29-1 and TRBJ2-7, with 8 nucleotides matching TRBD1. Germline V gene sequence: CDR1 SQVTM, CDR2 ANQGSEA. The CDR3 runs to 16 residues. Germline trimming cut 4 bases from V and 3 bases from J; bases unmatched to any gene: 14.

The DNA for the CDR3 is TGTGCCAGCAGCTTAGGTTCGGGGGAGAACACTGAAGCTTTCTTT. It codes for CASSLGSGENTEAFF. The rearrangement links TRBV13 to TRBJ1-1; tentative D call: TRBD1 (5 bases). Germline V lookup: CDR1 PRHDT, CDR2 FYEKMQ (reference sequence). Trimming stripped 0 bases from V and 1 base from J, with 9 bases between. The CDR3 length is 15 residues.

This clonotype was seen at least ten times. V is TRBV28 and J is TRBJ1-3; 11 nucleotides align to TRBD1. This CDR3 spans 14 amino acids. The J segment lost 4 bases and the V segment lost 4 bases, leaving 0 bases of the junction unmatched. Germline V CDR1 and CDR2: MDHEN, SYDVKM. The CDR3 protein is CASSWTGGGNTIYF. CDR3 sequence (DNA): TGTGCCAGCAGTTGGACAGGGGGCGGAAACACCATATATTTT.